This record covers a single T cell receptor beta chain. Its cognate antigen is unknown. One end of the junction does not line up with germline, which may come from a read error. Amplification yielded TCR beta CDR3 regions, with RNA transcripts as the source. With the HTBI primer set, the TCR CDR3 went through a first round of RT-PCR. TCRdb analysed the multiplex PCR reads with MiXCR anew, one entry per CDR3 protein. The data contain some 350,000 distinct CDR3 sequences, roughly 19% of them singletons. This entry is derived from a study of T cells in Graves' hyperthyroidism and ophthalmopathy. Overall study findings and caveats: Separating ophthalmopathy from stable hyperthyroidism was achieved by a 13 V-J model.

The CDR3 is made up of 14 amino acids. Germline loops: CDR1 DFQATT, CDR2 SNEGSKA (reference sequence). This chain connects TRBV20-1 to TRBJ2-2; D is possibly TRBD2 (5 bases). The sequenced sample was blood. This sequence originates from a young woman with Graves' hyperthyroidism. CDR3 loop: CCARDSPGSGELFF. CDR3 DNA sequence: TGCTGTGCTAGAGATTCACCGGGATCCGGGGAGCTGTTTTTT.